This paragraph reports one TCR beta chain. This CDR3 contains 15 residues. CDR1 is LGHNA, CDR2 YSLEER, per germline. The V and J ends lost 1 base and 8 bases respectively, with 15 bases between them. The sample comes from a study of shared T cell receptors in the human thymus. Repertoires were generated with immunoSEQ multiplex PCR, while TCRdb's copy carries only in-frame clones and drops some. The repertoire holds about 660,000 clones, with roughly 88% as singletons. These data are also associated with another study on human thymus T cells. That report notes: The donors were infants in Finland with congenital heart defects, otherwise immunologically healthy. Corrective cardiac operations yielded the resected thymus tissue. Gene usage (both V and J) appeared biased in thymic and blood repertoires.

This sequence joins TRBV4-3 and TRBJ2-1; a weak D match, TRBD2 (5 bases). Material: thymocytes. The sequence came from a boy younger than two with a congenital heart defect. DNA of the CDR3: TGCGCCAGCAGCCAAGCCCTCTCCACTAGACATGAGCAGTTCTTC. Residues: CASSQALSTRHEQFF.